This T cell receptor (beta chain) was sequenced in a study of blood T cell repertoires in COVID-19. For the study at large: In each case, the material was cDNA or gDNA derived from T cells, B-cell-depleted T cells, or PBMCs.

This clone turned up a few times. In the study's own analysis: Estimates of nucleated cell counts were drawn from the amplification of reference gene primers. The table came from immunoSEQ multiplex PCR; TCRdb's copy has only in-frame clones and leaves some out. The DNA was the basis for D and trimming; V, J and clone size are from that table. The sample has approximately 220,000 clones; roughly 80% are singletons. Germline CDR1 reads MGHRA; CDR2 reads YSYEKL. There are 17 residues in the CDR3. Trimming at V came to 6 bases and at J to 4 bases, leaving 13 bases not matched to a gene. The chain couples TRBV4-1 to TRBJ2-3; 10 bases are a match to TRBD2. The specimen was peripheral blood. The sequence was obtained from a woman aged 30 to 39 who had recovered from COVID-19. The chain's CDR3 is CASRLAGLTGGADTQYF. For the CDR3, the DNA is TGCGCCAGCAGACTAGCGGGACTTACGGGTGGCGCAGATACGCAGTATTTT.